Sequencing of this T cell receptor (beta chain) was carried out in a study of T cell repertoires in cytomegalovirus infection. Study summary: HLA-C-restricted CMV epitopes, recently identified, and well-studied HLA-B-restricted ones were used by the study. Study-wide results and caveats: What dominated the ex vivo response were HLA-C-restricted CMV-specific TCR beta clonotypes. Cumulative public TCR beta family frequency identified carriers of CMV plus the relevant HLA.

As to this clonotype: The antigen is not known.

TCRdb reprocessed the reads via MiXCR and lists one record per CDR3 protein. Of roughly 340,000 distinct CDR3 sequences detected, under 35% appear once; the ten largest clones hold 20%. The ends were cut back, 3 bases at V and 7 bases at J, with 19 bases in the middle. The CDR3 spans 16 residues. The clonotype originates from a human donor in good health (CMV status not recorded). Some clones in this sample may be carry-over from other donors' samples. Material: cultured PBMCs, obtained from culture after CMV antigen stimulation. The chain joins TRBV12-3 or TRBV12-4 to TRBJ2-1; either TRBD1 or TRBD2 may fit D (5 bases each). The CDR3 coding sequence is TGTGCCAGCAGTTTTGACCCCCGGGACCCAGGGAATGAGCAGTTCTTC. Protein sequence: CASSFDPRDPGNEQFF.